The 6 T cell receptor beta chains in this list originate from one sample, sequenced in a study of metastatic and nonmetastatic thyroid tumors. Not a single patient had been given any form of treatment at any point before undergoing thyroid surgery. Using MiXCR, TCRdb reanalyzed the PCR reads. The profile covers tens of thousands of clones, with roughly 15% appearing a single time and roughly a tenth taken by the ten largest. Sequenced input: blood. The receptors come from a male donor with papillary thyroid cancer or a benign thyroid nodule (not recorded which). Some clones in this sample may be carry-over from other donors' samples.

This clone occurred many times. The chain uses TRBV30 and TRBJ2-3, with 8 nucleotides matching TRBD2. V gave up 4 bases and J gave up 3 bases; unmatched junction bases: 3. The CDR3 sequence is 13 residues long. Germline values: CDR1 GTSNPN, CDR2 SVGIG (reference sequence). CDR3 region: CAWNREGTDTQYF. The DNA of the CDR3 is TGTGCCTGGAATCGGGAGGGGACAGATACGCAGTATTTT.

This clone was counted a few times. No DNA is shown, since the ends of the CDR3 on it are uncertain; the CDR3 is the one TCRdb lists. The V gene is TRBV3-1, the J gene TRBJ2-3; the tabulated D call, TRBD2, remains unverified against the DNA. The CDR3 totals 13 residues, both ends included. The germline CDR1 and CDR2 sequences are LGHDT and YNNKEL (reference sequence). The CDR3 is CASSQVAGGIGYF.

In this sample, this clone turned up many times. This is likely a read error, given that the CDR3 carries no conserved phenylalanine or tryptophan at its end. The V gene is TRBV6-1, the J gene TRBJ2-7, with 9 positions matching TRBD2. This CDR3 is 17 amino acids long. With V trimmed by 5 bases and J by 6 bases, 17 bases remained unmatched. The germline V gene encodes CDR1 MNHNS and CDR2 SASEGT. The CDR3 spells CASSPTGTSHFVGEQYG. The CDR3 bases are TGTGCCAGCAGTCCGACCGGGACTAGCCACTTTGTAGGCGAGCAGTACGGC.

This clone came up many times. V is TRBV20-1 and J is TRBJ1-2; D ambiguous. The V end was cut by 3 bases, the J end by 6 bases, with 14 bases between. The CDR3 spans 13 residues. The germline V gene has CDR1 DFQATT and CDR2 SNEGSKA (reference sequence). The CDR3 sequence is CSASFMESHGYTF. CDR3 coding DNA: TGCAGTGCTAGTTTTATGGAGAGCCATGGCTACACCTTC.

Comments on this clone: A much larger clone is a single base away; this may be a read error. The chain has TRBV10-3 and TRBJ2-1, with 7 bases lining up with TRBD1. Germline-derived CDR1 and CDR2 are ENHRY and SYGVKD. The CDR3 has 19 amino acids. Germline trimming cut 4 bases from V and 0 bases from J; bases unmatched to any gene: 15. The CDR3, as DNA: TGTGCCATCAGTGGGGGACAGTGGGCGTCCCCGGGCTCCTACAATGAGCAGTTCTTC. Translated, it gives CAISGGQWASPGSYNEQFF.

The chain is built from TRBV6-1 and TRBJ2-7, with unresolved D. Trimming took 3 bases from V and 9 from J, leaving 15 bases between them. This CDR3 contains 13 residues. Germline V gene sequence: CDR1 MNHNS, CDR2 SASEGT. The CDR3 loop reads CASSDVTATRQYF. The CDR3 coding sequence is TGTGCCAGCAGTGATGTGACTGCTACGAGGCAGTACTTC.